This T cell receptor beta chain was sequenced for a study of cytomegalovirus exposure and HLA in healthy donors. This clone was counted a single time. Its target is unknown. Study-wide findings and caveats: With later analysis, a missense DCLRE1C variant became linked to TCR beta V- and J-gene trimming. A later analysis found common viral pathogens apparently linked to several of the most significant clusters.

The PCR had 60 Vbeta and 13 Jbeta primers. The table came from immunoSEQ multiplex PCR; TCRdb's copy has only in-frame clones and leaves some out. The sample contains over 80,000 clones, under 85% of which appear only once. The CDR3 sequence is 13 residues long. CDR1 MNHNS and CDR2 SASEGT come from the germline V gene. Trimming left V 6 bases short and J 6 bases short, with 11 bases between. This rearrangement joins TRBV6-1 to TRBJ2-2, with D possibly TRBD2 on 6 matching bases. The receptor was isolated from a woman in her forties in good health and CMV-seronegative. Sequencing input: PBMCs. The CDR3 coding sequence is TGTGCCAGCAGCGCTTGGAGGGCCGGGGAGCTGTTTTTT. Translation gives CASSAWRAGELFF.